This T cell receptor beta chain was observed in a study of blood T cell repertoires in COVID-19. Overall study: The origin of the acute and convalescent COVID-19 samples was the United States, Italy and Spain. PBMCs, B-cell-depleted T cells, or T cells provided the cDNA or gDNA that made up the material.

As originally analysed: Counts of nucleated cells, estimated from reference gene primer amplification, were obtained. This table comes from immunoSEQ multiplex PCR, and its TCRdb copy is limited to in-frame clones, with some not included. V and J calls and clone size are as listed in that table; D and trimming were resolved from the DNA. The sample comprises 70,000 to 95,000 clones, 88% of which are singletons, and roughly 6.2% rests with the top ten. Germline values: CDR1 SGHNT, CDR2 YYREEE (reference sequence). The V gene lost 0 bases and the J gene lost 7 bases, with 8 bases spanning the gap. This CDR3 contains 14 residues.

The source material was peripheral blood. The source is a man in his fifties or sixties with active COVID-19. The chain joins TRBV5-4 to TRBJ1-6; no definite D call. CDR3 loop: CASSLDGENSPLHF. DNA of the CDR3: TGTGCCAGCAGCTTGGATGGAGAGAATTCACCCCTCCACTTT.